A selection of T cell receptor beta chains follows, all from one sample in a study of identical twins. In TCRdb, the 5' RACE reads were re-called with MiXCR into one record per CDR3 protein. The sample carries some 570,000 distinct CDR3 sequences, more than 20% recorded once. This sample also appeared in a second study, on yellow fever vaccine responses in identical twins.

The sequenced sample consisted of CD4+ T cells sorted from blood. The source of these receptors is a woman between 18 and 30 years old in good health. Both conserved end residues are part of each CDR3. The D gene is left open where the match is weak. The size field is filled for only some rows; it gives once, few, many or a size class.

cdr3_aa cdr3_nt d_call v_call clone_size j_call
CASSPLAGASFEEFF TGCGCCAGCAGCCCTCTAGCGGGGGCCTCGTTTGAGGAGTTCTTC TRBD2 TRBV4-1 few TRBJ2-1
CASSPPIQQEQFF TGTGCCAGCTCACCACCCATACAGCAGGAGCAGTTCTTC - TRBV18 - TRBJ2-1
CASSPTRTGQETQYF TGTGCCAGCAGCCCCACCCGGACAGGGCAAGAGACCCAGTACTTC TRBD1 TRBV3-1 few TRBJ2-5
CASSDPVLAKNIQYF TGTGCCAGCAGCGACCCTGTTCTAGCCAAAAACATTCAGTACTTC - TRBV2 few TRBJ2-4
CASSPIPTGTRPYEQYF TGTGCCAGCAGCCCCATACCGACCGGGACTAGGCCCTACGAGCAGTACTTC TRBD2 TRBV7-9 - TRBJ2-7
CASSPAPGAGANVLTF TGTGCCAGCAGTCCCGCCCCAGGGGCCGGGGCCAACGTCCTGACTTTC - TRBV6-1 once TRBJ2-6
CAISTTGTPSPLHF TGTGCCATCAGTACTACCGGGACACCATCACCCCTCCACTTT - TRBV10-3 few TRBJ1-6
CAISDLRVANIQYF TGTGCCATCAGTGACTTGAGGGTCGCAAACATTCAGTACTTC - TRBV10-3 - TRBJ2-4
CASSFGKGEQFF TGTGCCAGCAGCTTTGGTAAAGGTGAGCAGTTCTTC - TRBV5-6 few TRBJ2-1
CASSLMGLAGHQETQYF TGTGCCAGCAGCCTAATGGGACTAGCGGGGCACCAAGAGACCCAGTACTTC TRBD2 TRBV7-8 few TRBJ2-5
CAIGAGASDEQFF TGTGCCATCGGGGCAGGGGCAAGCGATGAGCAGTTCTTC - TRBV10-3 - TRBJ2-1
CATDTGGVVTGELFF TGTGCCACCGATACCGGGGGAGTGGTCACCGGGGAGCTGTTTTTT - TRBV6-1 few TRBJ2-2
CASGLVLGQERNEQFF TGTGCTAGTGGTTTGGTATTGGGACAGGAGCGCAATGAGCAGTTCTTC TRBD1 TRBV12-5 few TRBJ2-1
CASSLVPGGTYEQYF TGTGCCAGCAGCTTAGTGCCAGGAGGAACCTACGAGCAGTACTTC - TRBV7-8 many TRBJ2-7